The 18 T cell receptor beta chains in this list originate from one sample, sequenced in a study of T cell responses to AZD1222 COVID-19 vaccine. Here immunoSEQ multiplex PCR was the method, and the copy in TCRdb shows in-frame clones only, minus some. Counted here are around 130,000 clones, 94% occurring once; the ten biggest clones make up 5.5% to 8%. The specimen was peripheral blood, collected on day 0 of AZD1222 vaccination. These receptors all come from an adult in good health.

The V gene is TRBV9, the J gene TRBJ2-2; possible D gene TRBD1, 5 bases. The CDR3 runs to 12 residues. The germline V and J ends were trimmed by 2 bases and 9 bases, with 8 bases remaining between them. CDR1 SGDLS and CDR2 YYNGEE come from the germline V gene. CDR3 residues: CASSVQGRELFF. CDR3 DNA sequence: TGTGCCAGCAGCGTGCAGGGCCGGGAGCTGTTTTTT.

The rearrangement uses TRBV6-1 and TRBJ2-3; D perhaps matches TRBD1 (5 bases). This CDR3 is 14 amino acids long. CDR1 is MNHNS and CDR2 is SASEGT in the germline V gene. V was clipped by 2 bases and J by 3 bases, with 9 bases between them. The CDR3 DNA is TGTGCCAGCAGTGAACATCAGGGAACAGATACGCAGTATTTT. As protein: CASSEHQGTDTQYF.

This chain joins TRBV28 and TRBJ2-7; no firm D call. The CDR3 totals 12 residues. Germline-derived CDR1 and CDR2 are MDHEN and SYDVKM. V was pared by 5 bases and J by 7 bases, with 12 bases between. The CDR3 region is CASSQIGGEQYF. The CDR3 nucleotides read TGTGCCAGCAGTCAAATAGGTGGGGAGCAGTACTTC.

The CDR3 region has the DNA TGTGCCAGCAGCTTAGATGGAGGATATAACTATGGCTACACCTTC. Protein product: CASSLDGGYNYGYTF. The chain combines TRBV7-9 with TRBJ1-2; no clear D. The CDR3 has 15 residues. In germline, CDR1 is SEHNR, CDR2 FQNEAQ (reference sequence). V was shortened by 1 base and J by 1 base, with 10 bases between the two germline ends.

The V call is TRBV30, the J call TRBJ1-2; the D gene is possibly TRBD1 (6 bases). With 2 bases removed from V and 1 base from J, the gap between germline ends came to 14 bases. The CDR3 has 15 residues. Per germline, CDR1 GTSNPN and CDR2 SVGIG (reference sequence). The CDR3 here is CAWSTRGAHNYGYTF. The CDR3, as DNA: TGTGCCTGGAGTACGAGGGGGGCGCATAACTATGGCTACACCTTC.

V and J are TRBV7-9 and TRBJ2-5, with D possibly matching TRBD2 (5 bases). The ends were cut back, 10 bases at V and 5 bases at J, with 17 bases in the middle. Germline assignment: CDR1 SEHNR and CDR2 FQNEAQ (reference sequence). The CDR3 loop spans 13 amino acids. The CDR3 DNA follows: TGTGCCACCACGGCGGGCGCTCGGGAGACCCAGTACTTC. It specifies CATTAGARETQYF.

The gene calls are TRBV5-1 and TRBJ2-1; 7 bases line up with TRBD2. Trimming at V came to 0 bases and at J to 2 bases, leaving 2 bases not matched to a gene. CDR1 is SGHRS, CDR2 YFSETQ, per germline. This CDR3 spans 15 amino acids. CDR3 DNA: TGCGCCAGCAGCTTGGGTGGACTAGCCTACAATGAGCAGTTCTTC. This gives the protein CASSLGGLAYNEQFF.

The chain joins TRBV12-3 or TRBV12-4 to TRBJ1-2; D remains ambiguous. The V gene lost 6 bases and the J gene lost 1 base, with 9 bases spanning the gap. The length of the CDR3 is 13 residues. CDR3 DNA: TGTGCCAGCAGCCCCTCCTTTAACTATGGCTACACCTTC. Encoded protein: CASSPSFNYGYTF.

The chain carries TRBV4-3 and TRBJ2-3, with D possibly matching TRBD2 (5 bases). The CDR3 loop spans 16 amino acids. Trimming shortened V by 2 bases and J by 1 base, and 13 bases separated the two germline ends. In germline, CDR1 is LGHNA, CDR2 YSLEER. CDR3 region: CASSQQTGFGTDTQYF. The DNA for the CDR3 is TGCGCCAGCAGCCAACAAACGGGGTTTGGCACAGATACGCAGTATTTT.

This chain joins TRBV7-9 and TRBJ2-1; D unclear. Germline-derived CDR1 and CDR2 are SEHNR and FQNEAQ (reference sequence). The V end was cut by 3 bases, the J end by 7 bases, with 7 bases between. The CDR3 length is 12 residues. This CDR3 is CASSFGSNEQFF. DNA for the CDR3: TGTGCCAGCAGCTTCGGCTCTAATGAGCAGTTCTTC.

The chain recombines TRBV5-1 with TRBJ2-3, with a tentative D call TRBD2 (6 bases). Deletions cut 2 bases from V and 5 bases from J, with 15 bases between. The CDR3 extends over 15 amino acids. The germline CDR1 and CDR2 sequences are SGHRS and YFSETQ. CDR3 loop: CASSLTTRIGDTQYF. CDR3 sequence (DNA): TGCGCCAGCAGCTTAACGACTAGAATCGGAGATACGCAGTATTTT.

The chain carries TRBV28 and TRBJ1-1; a possible D gene is TRBD1 (6 bases). Per germline, CDR1 MDHEN and CDR2 SYDVKM. The CDR3 runs to 14 residues. Trimming removed 4 bases at V and 2 bases at J, with 11 bases between. The CDR3 bases are TGTGCCAGCAGTTCCCCGGGGGCTAACACTGAAGCTTTCTTT. It codes for CASSSPGANTEAFF. The full variable domain, completed using reference TRBV28 and TRBJ1-1, is DVKVTQSSRYLVKRTGEKVFLECVQDMDHENMFWYRQDPGLGLRLIYFSYDVKMKEKGDIPEGYSVSREKKERFSLILESASTNQTSMYLCASSSPGANTEAFFGQGTRLTVV.

This clone was seen just once. The rearrangement links TRBV7-6 to TRBJ2-2; D ambiguous. This CDR3 is built from 13 residues. Germline lookup yields CDR1 SGHVS and CDR2 FNYEAQ. Trimming stripped 0 bases from V and 7 bases from J, with 6 bases between. This CDR3 reads CASSLATDGELFF. CDR3 DNA sequence: TGTGCCAGCAGCTTAGCGACGGACGGGGAGCTGTTTTTT.

Here the CDR3 DNA reads TGTGCCAGCTCAGGACCGAATTCACCCCTCCACTTT. It is translated as CASSGPNSPLHF. The chain joins TRBV18 to TRBJ1-6; D unresolved. The CDR3 runs to 12 residues. Per germline, CDR1 KGHSH and CDR2 LQKENI. V lost 5 bases and J 7 bases, leaving 6 bases between the germline ends.

The gene calls are TRBV18 and TRBJ1-5; D might be TRBD1 (6 bases). The V end lost 3 bases, the J end lost 0 bases, and 12 bases lay between the germline ends. Germline values: CDR1 KGHSH, CDR2 LQKENI. This CDR3 spans 16 amino acids. The CDR3 DNA reads as TGTGCCAGCTCACCCGGACAGCTTAATAGCAATCAGCCCCAGCATTTT. Translation: CASSPGQLNSNQPQHF.

This clone was observed once. The rearrangement joins TRBV5-1 to TRBJ2-5; perhaps D is TRBD1 or TRBD2 (5 bases each). There are 13 residues in the CDR3. Trimming took off 0 bases at V and 5 bases at J, with 8 bases between the two ends. The germline CDR1 and CDR2 sequences are SGHRS and YFSETQ. This chain's CDR3 is CASSLAEGETQYF. CDR3 DNA: TGCGCCAGCAGCTTGGCCGAGGGGGAGACCCAGTACTTC.

The V and J genes are TRBV6-1 and TRBJ2-2; D gene ambiguous. The CDR3 totals 13 residues. Germline V CDR1 and CDR2: MNHNS, SASEGT. V lost 2 bases, J lost 3 bases, and 4 bases lay in between. This CDR3 is CASSEHYTGELFF. CDR3 bases: TGTGCCAGCAGTGAACACTACACCGGGGAGCTGTTTTTT.

The genes are TRBV7-3 and TRBJ2-2; TRBD2 matches at 7 bases. The CDR3 is 15 amino acids. V was clipped by 5 bases and J by 7 bases; unmatched bases: 10. Germline-derived CDR1 and CDR2 are SGHTA and FQGTGA. The CDR3 loop is CASSPRGSENGELFF. DNA for the CDR3: TGTGCCAGCAGCCCCCGCGGGAGCGAGAACGGGGAGCTGTTTTTT.